The rows below give T cell receptor beta chains drawn from one sample of a study of technical replicates of blood from several donors. Assay used: immunoSEQ multiplex PCR; TCRdb lists only in-frame clones, some missing. The sample lists around 67,000 clones, approximately 86% seen once, with 5% to 6.5% in the top ten. The sample taken for sequencing was PBMCs. These receptors all come from a human donor in good health. Some clones in this sample may be carry-over from other donors' samples. The conserved cysteine and the conserved F or W are not part of the CDR3 here.

v_call	j_call	cdr3_aa
TRBV7-6	TRBJ2-7	ASRARDGSWYEQY
TRBV9	TRBJ2-7	ASSVGTGSSLEQY
TRBV11-3	TRBJ2-1	ASSRWGDSNYNEQF
TRBV6-5	TRBJ1-4	ASSYSGITTNEKLF
TRBV7-2	TRBJ2-7	ASSRTSGMSEYEQY
TRBV2	TRBJ2-7	ASSPRTASYEQY
TRBV6-5	TRBJ2-3	ASSYSEFTDTQY
TRBV11-1	TRBJ2-7	ASTYGQGAGEQY
TRBV10-3	TRBJ2-7	AIGGSGSGEQY
TRBV7-3	TRBJ2-6	ASSPTTGPSGANVLT
TRBV7-6	TRBJ2-1	ASSPRGSYNEQF
TRBV2	TRBJ2-7	ASRESGSFNEQY
TRBV7-2	TRBJ2-5	ASSLARETQY
TRBV4-3	TRBJ2-6	ASSQPSSGSGANVLT
TRBV5-4	TRBJ1-2	ASSSPRGDYGYT
TRBV7-8	TRBJ1-1	ASSLRDRGTNTEAF
TRBV4-1	TRBJ2-5	ASSQLTIPQETQY
TRBV30	TRBJ2-1	AWSGQGNEQF
TRBV7-2	TRBJ2-3	ASSFDGTSGKDTQY
TRBV4-1	TRBJ2-3	ASSQGRVDTQY
TRBV14	TRBJ2-7	ASSGAGSEQY
TRBV5-6	TRBJ2-1	ASSLERTNEQF
TRBV6-6	TRBJ2-5	ASSKQQYQETQY
TRBV6-5	TRBJ1-2	ASSSIAPLGGYT
TRBV15	TRBJ2-7	ATSRDPPSGASYEQY
TRBV4-1	TRBJ1-5	ASSQGQGGQPQH
TRBV10-3	TRBJ2-5	ATSSGGGGRGMFQETQY
TRBV19	TRBJ2-7	ASSLGNSYEQY
TRBV6-1	TRBJ2-7	ASSGQSYEQY
TRBV7-2	TRBJ2-7	ASSFAEAYEQY
TRBV7-6	TRBJ1-1	ASSHMGGVDTEAF
TRBV12-1	TRBJ2-3	ASSLGSWSPDTQY
TRBV2	TRBJ2-7	ASSEKRSYEQY
TRBV15	TRBJ1-2	ATSREGGQYGYT
TRBV10-3	TRBJ2-5	AISEGGTSGETQY
TRBV9	TRBJ1-2	ASSAAGNTNYGYT
TRBV7-2	TRBJ2-1	ASSPAGINEQF
TRBV18	TRBJ1-3	ASSQIRDSDTIY
TRBV7-6	TRBJ2-7	ASSSDPMGAEQY
TRBV19	TRBJ1-2	ASSPPGPSNPGGYT
TRBV7-2	TRBJ2-7	ASSPQRDSLEQY
TRBV11-2	TRBJ2-1	ASSLIFRAGAYNEQF
TRBV18	TRBJ1-5	ASSLEGQPNQPQH
TRBV11-2	TRBJ2-1	ASSLGESSYNEQF
TRBV4-3	TRBJ2-3	ASSQDWRSTDTQY
TRBV5-4	TRBJ2-5	ASSSVLAGAGSEETQY
TRBV9	TRBJ1-3	ASRGHAGDTIY
TRBV7-6	TRBJ2-1	ASSSNWGTSGDNEQF
TRBV29-1	TRBJ1-2	SAGDSNYGYT
TRBV2	TRBJ2-2	ASRGTSETGELF
TRBV4-2	TRBJ2-7	ASSQDWEGGPPYEQY
TRBV4-1	TRBJ1-1	ASSQDFGTEIPEAF
TRBV13	TRBJ2-5	ASSRPWFLAGRGSQTQY